The rows below give T cell receptor beta chains drawn from one sample of a study of shared clonotypes between healthy human individuals. Assay: immunoSEQ multiplex PCR; the TCRdb copy retains only in-frame clones and omits some. Of about 470,000 clones listed, around 79% are singletons. The specimen sequenced was PBMCs. The receptors here all came from a woman between 40 and 50 years old in good health. Some clones in this sample may be carry-over from other donors' samples. The CDR3 runs from the conserved cysteine through the conserved F or W.

v_call	j_call	cdr3_aa
TRBV28	TRBJ2-7	CASSPAELAGDSYEQYF
TRBV27	TRBJ2-3	CASSLSAGRALDTQYF
TRBV18	TRBJ1-4	CASSPVTGPTNEKLFF
TRBV9	TRBJ1-5	CASSPPTVAGNQPQHF
TRBV7-2	TRBJ2-1	CASSLPRLGNEQFF
TRBV30	TRBJ2-5	CATEVWYQETQYF
TRBV6-5	TRBJ1-6	CASSYSERNNSPLHF
TRBV7-9	TRBJ2-7	CASSEQTGWYEQYF
TRBV29-1	TRBJ2-5	CSVAEGSETQYF
TRBV4-1	TRBJ2-5	CASSQDHRGEETQYF
TRBV6-1	TRBJ2-1	CASSEASGWGRRFF
TRBV5-6	TRBJ1-1	CASSHGNTEAFF
TRBV5-1	TRBJ1-4	CASSPGAQATNEKLFF
TRBV4-1	TRBJ1-4	CASSQFFLAGNNEKLFF